This T cell receptor beta chain was captured by sequencing in a study of CD8 T cells in Susac syndrome. The study's findings and limits: The study conceded that its TCR sequencing and HLA analysis involved relatively few individuals.

Note on this clonotype: Its antigen is not known.

The authors reverse transcribed about 0.5 to 1 ug RNA with random hexamers. The TCR beta CDR3 was amplified by immunoSEQ multiplex PCR across 54 Vbeta, 13 Jbeta. TCRdb fed the immunoSEQ multiplex PCR reads into MiXCR, producing one record per CDR3 protein. This sample yields 330,000 or so distinct CDR3 sequences, of which around nine tenths are seen a single time; around 0.18% belongs to the top ten. The multiple sclerosis control group comprised treatment-naive patients with stable or active relapsing-remitting disease. V was shortened by 1 base and J by 3 bases, with 7 bases between the two germline ends. The germline V gene encodes CDR1 LNHNV and CDR2 YYDKDF (reference sequence). The length of the CDR3 is 14 residues.

The chain has TRBV15 and TRBJ1-5; the D is unclear. This sequence was found in a human donor with multiple sclerosis. Specimen: CD8+ T cells from PBMCs. The CDR3 reads CATSRATYNQPQHF. The CDR3, as DNA: TGTGCCACCAGCAGAGCCACGTACAATCAGCCCCAGCATTTT.